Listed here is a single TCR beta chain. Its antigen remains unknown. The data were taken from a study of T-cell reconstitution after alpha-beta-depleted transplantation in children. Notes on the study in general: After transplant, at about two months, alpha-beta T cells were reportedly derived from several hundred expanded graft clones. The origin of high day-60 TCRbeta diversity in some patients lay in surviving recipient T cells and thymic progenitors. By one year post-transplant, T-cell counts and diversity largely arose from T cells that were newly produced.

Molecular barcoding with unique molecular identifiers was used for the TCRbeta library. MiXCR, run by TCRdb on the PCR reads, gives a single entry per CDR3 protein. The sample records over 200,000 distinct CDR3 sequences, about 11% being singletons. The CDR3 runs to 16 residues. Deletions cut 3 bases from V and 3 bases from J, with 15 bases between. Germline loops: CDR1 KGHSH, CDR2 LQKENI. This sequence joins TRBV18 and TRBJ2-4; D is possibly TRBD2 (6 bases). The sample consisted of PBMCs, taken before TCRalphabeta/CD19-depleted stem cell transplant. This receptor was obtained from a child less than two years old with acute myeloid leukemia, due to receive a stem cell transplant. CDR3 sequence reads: CASSPAPGVGKNIQYF. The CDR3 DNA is TGTGCCAGCTCACCGGCCCCGGGGGTCGGCAAAAACATTCAGTACTTC.